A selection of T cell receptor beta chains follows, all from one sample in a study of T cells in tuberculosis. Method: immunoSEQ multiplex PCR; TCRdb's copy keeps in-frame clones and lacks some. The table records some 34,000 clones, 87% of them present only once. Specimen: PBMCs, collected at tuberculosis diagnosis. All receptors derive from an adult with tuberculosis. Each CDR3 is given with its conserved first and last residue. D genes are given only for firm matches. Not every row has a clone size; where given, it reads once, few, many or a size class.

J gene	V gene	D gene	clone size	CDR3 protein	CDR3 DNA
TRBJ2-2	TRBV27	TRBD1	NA	CASSLFGTVTGELFF	TGTGCCAGCAGTTTATTTGGGACAGTCACCGGGGAGCTGTTTTTT
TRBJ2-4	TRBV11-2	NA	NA	CASSLDLASKNIQYF	TGTGCCAGCAGCTTAGATTTAGCTAGCAAAAACATTCAGTACTTC
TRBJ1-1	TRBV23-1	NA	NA	CASSQIAHSRGRNTEAFF	TGCGCCAGCAGTCAAATTGCTCATAGCAGGGGAAGGAACACTGAAGCTTTCTTT
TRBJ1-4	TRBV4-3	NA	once	CASSQDRAISEKLFF	TGCGCCAGCAGCCAAGACAGGGCGATAAGTGAAAAACTGTTTTTT
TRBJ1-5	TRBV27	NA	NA	CASSLSGRTAGGQPQHF	TGTGCCAGCAGTTTATCGGGTCGGACCGCGGGCGGTCAGCCCCAGCATTTT
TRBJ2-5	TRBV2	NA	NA	CASSERSIQETQYF	TGTGCCAGCAGTGAAAGGAGTATCCAAGAGACCCAGTACTTC
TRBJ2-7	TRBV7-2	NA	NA	CASSLGRQSYEQYF	TGTGCCAGCAGCTTAGGCAGGCAGTCCTACGAGCAGTACTTC
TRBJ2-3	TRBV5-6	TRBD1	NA	CASSLLQGGTDTQYF	TGTGCCAGCAGCTTGTTACAGGGGGGTACAGATACGCAGTATTTT
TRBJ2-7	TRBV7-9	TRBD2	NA	CASSQPETSGSAEQYF	TGTGCCAGCAGCCAACCCGAGACTAGCGGGAGTGCCGAGCAGTACTTC
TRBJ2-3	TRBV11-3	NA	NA	CASSSSPDTQYF	TGTGCCAGCAGCTCCTCCCCAGATACGCAGTATTTT
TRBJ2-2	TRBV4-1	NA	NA	CASSQRGGGIGTGELFF	TGCGCCAGCAGCCAGCGAGGGGGGGGCATCGGCACCGGGGAGCTGTTTTTT
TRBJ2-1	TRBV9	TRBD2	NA	CASSVATPIAGAWMVNEQFF	TGTGCCAGCAGCGTAGCTACTCCTATAGCGGGAGCGTGGATGGTAAATGAGCAGTTCTTC
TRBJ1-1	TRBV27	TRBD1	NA	CASSLRRTGENTEAFF	TGTGCCAGCAGTCTTCGTCGGACAGGGGAAAACACTGAAGCTTTCTTT
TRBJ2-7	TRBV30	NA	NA	CAWSVSTVYSYEQYF	TGTGCCTGGAGTGTAAGCACAGTCTACTCCTACGAGCAGTACTTC
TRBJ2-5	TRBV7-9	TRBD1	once	CASSLPGGETQYF	TGTGCCAGCAGCTTACCAGGGGGCGAGACCCAGTACTTC
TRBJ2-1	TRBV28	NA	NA	CASGSGGFYNEQFF	TGTGCCAGCGGTTCGGGTGGATTTTACAATGAGCAGTTCTTC